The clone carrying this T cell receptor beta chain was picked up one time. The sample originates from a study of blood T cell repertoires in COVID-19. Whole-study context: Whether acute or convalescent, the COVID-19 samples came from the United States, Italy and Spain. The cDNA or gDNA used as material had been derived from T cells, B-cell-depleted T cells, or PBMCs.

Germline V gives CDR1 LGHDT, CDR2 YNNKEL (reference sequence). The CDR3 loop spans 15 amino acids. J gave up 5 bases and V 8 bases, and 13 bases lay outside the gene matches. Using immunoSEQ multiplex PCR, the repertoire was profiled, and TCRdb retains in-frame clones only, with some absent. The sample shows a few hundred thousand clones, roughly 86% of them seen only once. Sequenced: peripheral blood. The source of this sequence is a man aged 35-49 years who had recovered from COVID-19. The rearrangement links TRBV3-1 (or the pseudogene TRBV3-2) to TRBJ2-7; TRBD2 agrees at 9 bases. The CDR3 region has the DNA TGTGCCAGCTTCCCTATGCGGGAGGGCAACCACGAGCAGTACTTC. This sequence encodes CASFPMREGNHEQYF.